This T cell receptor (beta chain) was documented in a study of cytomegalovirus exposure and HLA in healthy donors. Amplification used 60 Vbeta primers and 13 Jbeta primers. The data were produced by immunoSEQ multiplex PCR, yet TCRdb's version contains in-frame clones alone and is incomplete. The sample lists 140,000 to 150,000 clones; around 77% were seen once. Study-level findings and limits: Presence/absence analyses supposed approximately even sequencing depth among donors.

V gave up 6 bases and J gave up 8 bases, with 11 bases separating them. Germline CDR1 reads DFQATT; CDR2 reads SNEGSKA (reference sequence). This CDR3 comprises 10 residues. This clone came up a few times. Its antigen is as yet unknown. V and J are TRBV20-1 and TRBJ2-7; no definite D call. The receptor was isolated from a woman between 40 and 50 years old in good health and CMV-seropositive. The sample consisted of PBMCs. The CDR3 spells CSAGSSQQYF. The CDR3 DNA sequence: TGCAGTGCCGGTAGCTCTCAGCAGTACTTC.